The 25 T cell receptor beta chains below were found in one sample sequenced in a study of blood T cell repertoires in COVID-19. This table comes from immunoSEQ multiplex PCR, and its TCRdb copy is limited to in-frame clones, with some not included. The table includes about 260,000 clones, approximately 84% detected once. The sequencing sample was made of peripheral blood. All receptors come from a human donor in a cohort sampled during active COVID-19.

V usage is TRBV27 and J usage is TRBJ2-7, with a tentative D call TRBD1 (8 bases). Germline loops: CDR1 MNHEY, CDR2 SMNVEV (reference sequence). The V end was cut by 9 bases, the J end by 5 bases, with 26 bases between. CDR3 length equals 16 residues. As DNA, the CDR3 is TGTGCCAGTACAGGGGGGGTTGGGATCGACCTACACGAGCAGTACTTC. Protein product: CASTGGVGIDLHEQYF.

The chain recombines TRBV5-4 with TRBJ2-1, with TRBD1 matching 7 bases. Looked up from germline, CDR1 is SGHNT and CDR2 is YYREEE (reference sequence). Trimming cost V 4 bases and J 6 bases; bases outside gene matches: 10. The CDR3 runs 15 residues. Here the CDR3 DNA reads TGTGCCAGCAGCCTGAGGGACAGAAGTTTCAATGAGCAGTTCTTC. Translating gives CASSLRDRSFNEQFF.

The CDR3 nucleotides are TGTGCCAGCAGTTGGGACAGGCTAAGCTCCTACGAGCAGTACTTC. Translated: CASSWDRLSSYEQYF. The J gene is TRBJ2-7, the V gene TRBV6-2 or TRBV6-3, with 8 bases that match TRBD1. The CDR3 sequence is 15 residues long. Germline trimming cut 4 bases from V and 0 bases from J; bases unmatched to any gene: 5. Germline V lookup: CDR1 MNHEY, CDR2 SVGEGT.

This sequence joins TRBV6-5 and TRBJ2-7, with 7 positions matching TRBD1. The germline CDR1 and CDR2 sequences are MNHEY and SVGAGI. V gave up 8 bases and J gave up 3 bases; unmatched junction bases: 10. The length of the CDR3 is 14 residues. The CDR3: CASSRTGMGYEQYF. The CDR3, as DNA: TGTGCCAGCTCACGGACAGGAATGGGCTACGAGCAGTACTTC.

The chain has TRBV11-2 and TRBJ2-2; 7 nucleotides match TRBD1. J gave up 0 bases and V 6 bases, and 4 bases lay outside the gene matches. Germline assignment: CDR1 SGHAT and CDR2 FQNNGV. The CDR3 is 15 residues long. The CDR3 DNA reads as TGTGCCAGCAGGACAGGGACGTCGAACACCGGGGAGCTGTTTTTT. As protein: CASRTGTSNTGELFF.

The chain links TRBV5-5 to TRBJ2-3; D unclear. This CDR3 is 16 amino acids long. Germline assignment: CDR1 SGHKS and CDR2 YYEKEE (reference sequence). The ends were cut back, 8 bases at V and 6 bases at J, with 25 bases in the middle. As DNA, the CDR3 is TGTGCCAGTAGAGAGACCGGGTTCCCTCATAGGGATACGCAGTATTTT. Its protein is CASRETGFPHRDTQYF.

The V call is TRBV12-3 or TRBV12-4, the J call TRBJ1-1; D is undetermined. Trimming stripped 7 bases from V and 0 bases from J, with 9 bases between. The CDR3 sequence is 13 residues long. The CDR3 here is CASTPRVNTEAFF. DNA of the CDR3: TGTGCCAGCACTCCTCGAGTGAACACTGAAGCTTTCTTT.

This chain uses TRBV4-1 with TRBJ1-4; 7 positions match TRBD1. Germline CDR1 and CDR2: MGHRA and YSYEKL. J gave up 8 bases and V 0 bases, and 15 bases lay outside the gene matches. The CDR3 extends over 18 amino acids. For the CDR3, the DNA is TGCGCCAGCAGCCAAGAACCCGGGACAGCCGAATTGATGGAAAAACTGTTTTTT. It yields the protein CASSQEPGTAELMEKLFF.

V usage is TRBV24-1 and J usage is TRBJ2-3, with TRBD2 as a possible D gene (5 bases). Germline loops: CDR1 KGHDR, CDR2 SFDVKD. This CDR3 region has 15 residues. V gave up 4 bases and J gave up 5 bases, with 15 bases separating them. CDR3 bases: TGTGCCACCAGTGACCCCGGCGAGGCGGGAGATACGCAGTATTTT. The encoded protein is CATSDPGEAGDTQYF.

This clone was seen only a few times. V gene TRBV11-2 combines with J gene TRBJ2-7, with D perhaps matching TRBD2 (5 bases). The CDR3 is made up of 14 amino acids. CDR1 is SGHAT and CDR2 is FQNNGV in the germline V gene. Trimming shortened V by 5 bases and J by 7 bases, and 18 bases separated the two germline ends. CDR3 sequence: CASSNNWLAGEQYF. The DNA for the CDR3 is TGTGCCAGCAGCAACAATTGGTTGGCGGGTGAGCAGTACTTC.

This chain links TRBV7-9 with TRBJ1-4, with 8 bases lining up with TRBD1. The CDR3 consists of 16 residues. Germline-derived CDR1 and CDR2 are SEHNR and FQNEAQ (reference sequence). Trimming removed 1 base from V and 4 bases from J; junction bases left unmatched: 5. The CDR3: CASSLDPGGINEKLFF. The CDR3 DNA follows: TGTGCCAGCAGCTTAGATCCAGGGGGCATTAATGAAAAACTGTTTTTT.

CDR3 bases: TGCGCCAGCAGCTTGTGGGGGGGTAAAACAACCCAGGCCTACGAGCAGTACTTC. Translating gives CASSLWGGKTTQAYEQYF. The rearrangement joins TRBV5-1 to TRBJ2-7; the match to TRBD2 covers 7 bases. CDR1 and CDR2 (germline): SGHRS, YFSETQ. Losses at the gene ends were 1 base for V and 2 bases for J; bases not matched to a gene: 15. The CDR3 has 18 amino acids.

The V and J genes are TRBV6-4 and TRBJ1-5; 10 nucleotides agree with TRBD1. The CDR3 extends over 15 amino acids. V lost 4 bases, J lost 2 bases, and 2 bases stayed unmatched. Per germline, CDR1 MRHNA and CDR2 SNTAGT. In DNA form, the CDR3 reads TGTGCCAGCAGTGCCGGGACAGGGGGCAATCAGCCCCAGCATTTT. It yields the protein CASSAGTGGNQPQHF.

This chain connects TRBV2 to TRBJ1-1; possibly TRBD1 for D (6 bases). V was clipped by 7 bases and J by 4 bases, with 25 bases between them. Germline loops: CDR1 SNHLY, CDR2 FYNNEI. The CDR3 length is 17 residues. In DNA form, the CDR3 reads TGTGCCAGCAAAAGGGGGGGGTCCAGGGCGGTGTTCACTGAAGCTTTCTTT. Its translation: CASKRGGSRAVFTEAFF.

This rearrangement joins TRBV18 to TRBJ1-1; TRBD1 matches 7 bases. Trimming cost V 6 bases and J 5 bases; bases outside gene matches: 6. Germline CDR1 KGHSH, CDR2 LQKENI. This CDR3 spans 13 amino acids. The CDR3 DNA follows: TGTGCCAGCTCCCGACAGGGTTTAACTGAAGCTTTCTTT. This gives the protein CASSRQGLTEAFF.

J is TRBJ1-4 and V is TRBV28; possibly TRBD1 for D (5 bases). CDR1 MDHEN and CDR2 SYDVKM come from the germline V gene. V was cut by 3 bases and J by 11 bases, with 16 bases left in between. There are 14 residues in the CDR3. The DNA of the CDR3 is TGTGCCAGCAGTTTTCAGGGTTCGGGCGCCAAACTGTTTTTT. This gives the protein CASSFQGSGAKLFF.

A few counts support this clone. The rearrangement uses TRBV7-9 and TRBJ1-5; D is possibly TRBD1 (6 bases). Looked up from germline, CDR1 is SEHNR and CDR2 is FQNEAQ (reference sequence). Deletions cut 8 bases from V and 7 bases from J, with 12 bases between. The CDR3 covers 12 residues. CDR3 in amino acids: CASGTGYQPQHF. The CDR3 nucleotides are TGTGCCAGCGGAACAGGGTACCAGCCCCAGCATTTT.

J is TRBJ1-4 and V is TRBV5-1; D perhaps matches TRBD1 (5 bases). Looked up from germline, CDR1 is SGHRS and CDR2 is YFSETQ. The germline V and J ends were trimmed by 0 bases and 7 bases, with 13 bases remaining between them. The CDR3 covers 15 residues. CDR3 loop: CASSLERGGTEKLFF. The CDR3 DNA reads TGCGCCAGCAGCTTGGAGCGGGGGGGTACTGAAAAACTGTTTTTT.

The V and J genes are TRBV29-1 and TRBJ2-2; D gene unclear. Trimming removed 7 bases from V and 1 base from J, with 10 bases in between. The CDR3 extends over 13 amino acids. Germline values: CDR1 SQVTM, CDR2 ANQGSEA. For the CDR3, the DNA is TGCAGCGCCACCTCCGGGAACACCGGGGAGCTGTTTTTT. Protein product: CSATSGNTGELFF.

J is TRBJ1-3 and V is TRBV9; D is ambiguous. Trimming pared 0 bases from V and 4 bases from J, leaving 11 bases between. The CDR3 totals 15 residues. Per the germline V gene, CDR1 is SGDLS and CDR2 is YYNGEE. The CDR3 region has the DNA TGTGCCAGCAGCGTAGAAGCGCCGGGGGGAAACACCATATATTTT. Amino acid sequence: CASSVEAPGGNTIYF.

The rearrangement joins TRBV15 to TRBJ1-1, with 8 bases that match TRBD1. Germline loops: CDR1 LNHNV, CDR2 YYDKDF (reference sequence). Losses at the gene ends were 2 bases for V and 5 bases for J; bases not matched to a gene: 19. CDR3 length: 19 residues. The CDR3 reads CATSRSPRDDPGGETEAFF. CDR3 sequence (DNA): TGTGCCACCAGCAGATCCCCTAGAGACGACCCAGGGGGCGAGACTGAAGCTTTCTTT.

In this sample, this clone turned up a few times. V usage is TRBV5-1 and J usage is TRBJ1-6; a possible D gene is TRBD1 (6 bases). This CDR3 has 15 amino acids. V gave up 4 bases and J gave up 3 bases, with 11 bases separating them. CDR1 and CDR2 (germline): SGHRS, YFSETQ. CDR3 in DNA: TGCGCCAGCAGCACGGACAGATTCTATAATTCACCCCTCCACTTT. As protein: CASSTDRFYNSPLHF.

V and J are TRBV11-2 and TRBJ2-5, with D perhaps TRBD2 (6 bases). Germline V lookup: CDR1 SGHAT, CDR2 FQNNGV. The CDR3 is made up of 14 amino acids. V shed 3 bases and J shed 5 bases, with 13 bases lying between them. The CDR3 spells CASSFVGSFETQYF. The CDR3 DNA is TGTGCCAGCAGCTTTGTCGGGAGTTTTGAGACCCAGTACTTC.

The V gene is TRBV4-3, the J gene TRBJ2-3; D unclear. The V end lost 0 bases, the J end lost 1 base, and 5 bases lay between the germline ends. Germline lookup yields CDR1 LGHNA and CDR2 YSLEER. The CDR3 is 14 amino acids. CDR3 residues: CASSQDTGTDTQYF. CDR3 nucleotide sequence: TGCGCCAGCAGCCAAGACACGGGCACAGATACGCAGTATTTT.

J is TRBJ1-6 and V is TRBV21-1; no check of the table's D call, TRBD1, against the DNA was made. TRBV21-1 is a pseudogene segment. This CDR3 comprises 19 residues. The CDR3 DNA is TGTGCCAGCAGCAAAAATAATTTACAGGTTGGCGACTATAATTCACCCCTCCACTTT. Residues: CASSKNNLQVGDYNSPLHF.